Listed below are T cell receptor beta chains from one sample, sequenced in a study of human T cells and chemical hapten exposure. Using its own MiXCR run on the RACE reads, TCRdb lists one record per CDR3 protein. This table has under 200,000 distinct CDR3 sequences, approximately 14% appearing once. The specimen comprised whole blood, sampled in connection with sensitization to the hapten diphenylcyclopropenone (DPC). These receptors all stem from a woman aged 25-40 years with alopecia areata. Some clones in this sample may be carry-over from other donors' samples. Both conserved end residues are part of each CDR3. Each record gives: clone size, V gene, J gene, D gene, CDR3 length, CDR3 DNA, CDR3 protein. D genes are given only for firm matches. The size entry is marked missing in some rows and otherwise reads once, few, many or a size class.

>NA|TRBV4-1|TRBJ1-3|NA|11
TGCGCCAGCAGCCCAGGAAACACCATATATTTT
CASSPGNTIYF
>many|TRBV29-1|TRBJ2-7|NA|14
TGCAGCGTTGGAATTGGGGACACCGTCTACGAGCAGTACTTC
CSVGIGDTVYEQYF
>few|TRBV15|TRBJ2-2|NA|13
TGTGCCACCAGCAGAGATGAGACCGGGGAGCTGTTTTTT
CATSRDETGELFF
>few|TRBV4-1|TRBJ2-7|NA|14
TGCGCCAGCAGCCAATTCTTGGGGGAGAACGAGCAGTACTTC
CASSQFLGENEQYF
>many|TRBV3-1|TRBJ2-7|TRBD2|14
TGTGCCAGCAGCCAAGAGGGGAGGGCGTACGAGCAGTACTTC
CASSQEGRAYEQYF
>few|TRBV12-1|TRBJ1-6|NA|15
TGTGCCAGCAGACCGATGAGCTCCTATAATTCACCCCTCCACTTT
CASRPMSSYNSPLHF
>NA|TRBV7-8|TRBJ2-3|NA|12
TGTGCCAGCAGCTTAGGGGGAAATACGCAGTATTTT
CASSLGGNTQYF
>few|TRBV9|TRBJ2-1|TRBD2|15
TGTGCCAGCAGCGTAGCTAGCGGGGGGAAGAATGAGCAGTTCTTC
CASSVASGGKNEQFF
>few|TRBV2|TRBJ1-1|NA|11
TGTGCCAGCAGTGACTCCAGGGAAGCTTTCTTT
CASSDSREAFF
>few|TRBV27|TRBJ2-5|NA|13
TGTGCCAGCAGTTTAAGGTCTCGAGAGACCCAGTACTTC
CASSLRSRETQYF
>NA|TRBV12-3/TRBV12-4|TRBJ2-7|NA|13
TGTGCCAGCAGTCCCGGGACCTTCTACGAGCAGTACTTC
CASSPGTFYEQYF
>NA|TRBV18|TRBJ2-5|TRBD1|15
TGTGCCAGCTCACCCCGGACAGGAAGAGGAGAGACCCAGTACTTC
CASSPRTGRGETQYF
>few|TRBV30|TRBJ1-1|NA|12
TGTGCCTGGAGTGTAGATTGGACTGAAGCTTTCTTT
CAWSVDWTEAFF
>NA|TRBV12-3/TRBV12-4|TRBJ1-2|NA|13
TGTGCCAGCAGCCCCCAGCAGGGCTATGGCTACACCTTC
CASSPQQGYGYTF
>once|TRBV7-2|TRBJ2-2|TRBD2|17
TGTGCCAGCAGCTTGCCGAAAGGACTAGCGGGCACCGGGGAGCTGTTTTTT
CASSLPKGLAGTGELFF
>few|TRBV6-2/TRBV6-3|TRBJ2-1|NA|14
TGTGCCAGCAGCCCATCGACTCCCTACAATGAGCAGTTCTTC
CASSPSTPYNEQFF
>few|TRBV6-5|TRBJ1-6|NA|16
TGTGCCAGCAGCCGGGACCGGAGCTCCTATAATTCACCCCTCCACTTT
CASSRDRSSYNSPLHF
>NA|TRBV3-1|TRBJ2-7|NA|15
TGTGCCAGCAGCCAAGAACAACAGAGGACCCACGAGCAGTACTTC
CASSQEQQRTHEQYF